The rows below give T cell receptor beta chains drawn from one sample of a study of T cells after yellow fever vaccination. TCRdb ran MiXCR on the 5' RACE reads and lists one entry per CDR3 protein. The data contain around 600,000 distinct CDR3 sequences, roughly an eighth of them singletons. The source material was PBMCs, sampled on the day of the yellow fever booster vaccination. The receptors come from a man aged 30 to 39 who received the YFV17D yellow fever vaccine. Each CDR3 is given with its conserved first and last residue. The D gene is left open where the match is weak. The size entry is marked missing in some rows and otherwise reads once, few, many or a size class.

NA	TRBV13	TRBD1	TRBJ2-7	CASSKRTGVLSYEQYF	TGTGCCAGCAGCAAGAGGACAGGGGTTCTGTCCTACGAGCAGTACTTC
NA	TRBV2	TRBD2	TRBJ2-1	CASKVAGPYNEQFF	TGTGCCAGCAAAGTAGCGGGACCTTACAATGAGCAGTTCTTC
NA	TRBV11-2	NA	TRBJ1-6	CASRAAAREPLHF	TGTGCCAGCAGGGCGGCCGCACGGGAACCCCTCCACTTT
few	TRBV20-1	NA	TRBJ2-6	CSVAPGSGANVLTF	TGCAGTGTCGCCCCGGGCTCCGGGGCCAACGTCCTGACTTTC
NA	TRBV20-1	NA	TRBJ2-7	CSARLGKGYEQYF	TGCAGTGCTAGATTAGGGAAGGGCTACGAGCAGTACTTC
few	TRBV27	NA	TRBJ1-5	CASRPPVSGNQPQHF	TGTGCCAGCAGGCCACCGGTCTCCGGCAATCAGCCCCAGCATTTT
NA	TRBV20-1	NA	TRBJ1-5	CSANRIRGDYSNQPQHF	TGCAGTGCTAACAGGATTAGGGGGGATTATAGCAATCAGCCCCAGCATTTT
NA	TRBV5-5	TRBD2	TRBJ2-3	CASTPTSGSGDTQYF	TGTGCCAGCACACCTACTAGCGGGAGTGGGGATACGCAGTATTTT
few	TRBV11-2	NA	TRBJ2-7	CASSPGIDYEQYF	TGTGCCAGCAGCCCTGGGATAGACTACGAGCAGTACTTC
few	TRBV7-2	NA	TRBJ2-2	CASSPIIAGELFF	TGTGCCAGCAGCCCGATTATTGCCGGGGAGCTGTTTTTT
few	TRBV28	NA	TRBJ1-1	CASSSRLGGTAFF	TGTGCCAGCAGTTCCCGCCTGGGAGGGACAGCTTTCTTT
few	TRBV20-1	NA	TRBJ2-2	CSAASRDHNTGELFF	TGCAGTGCCGCCTCCCGGGACCATAACACCGGGGAGCTGTTTTTT
NA	TRBV6-2/TRBV6-3	NA	TRBJ2-6	CAGKSSGANVLTF	TGTGCCGGGAAGAGCTCTGGGGCCAACGTCCTGACTTTC
NA	TRBV23-1	TRBD2	TRBJ2-3	CASSQDGGRCWRYAVF	TGCGCCAGCAGTCAAGACGGCGGGAGGTGTTGGCGATACGCAGTATTT
NA	TRBV3-1	NA	TRBJ1-1	CAISQRPLVGYDTEAFF	TGTGCCATCAGCCAAAGGCCCTTGGTGGGTTACGACACTGAAGCTTTCTTT
many	TRBV5-5	NA	TRBJ1-2	CASSQDSGNYGYTF	TGTGCCAGCAGCCAAGACAGTGGGAACTATGGCTACACCTTC
many	TRBV10-2	NA	TRBJ2-5	CASSDSVTRETQYF	TGCGCCAGCAGTGATTCCGTGACCCGAGAGACCCAGTACTTC
NA	TRBV5-1	TRBD1	TRBJ2-1	CASSLDRGSSYNEQFF	TGCGCCAGCAGCTTGGACAGGGGCAGCTCCTACAATGAGCAGTTCTTC
few	TRBV5-6	NA	TRBJ2-2	CASSETLGGYDTGELFF	TGTGCCAGCAGCGAGACCCTTGGGGGATACGACACCGGGGAGCTGTTTTTT
many	TRBV4-3	NA	TRBJ2-4	CASSQDFGTFRLANIQYF	TGCGCCAGCAGCCAAGATTTCGGGACATTTAGACTGGCAAACATTCAGTACTTC
many	TRBV5-6	TRBD1	TRBJ1-1	CASSPWTGNTEAFF	TGTGCCAGCAGCCCATGGACAGGGAACACTGAAGCTTTCTTT
few	TRBV6-5	NA	TRBJ2-2	CASSYPPYGELFF	TGTGCCAGCAGTTATCCCCCCTATGGGGAGCTGTTTTTT